These 12 T cell receptor beta chains came from one sample sequenced in a study of blood T cells in healthy people across ages. The use of a sample-barcoded 5' primer and a J-beta primer mix characterized a second PCR of about 7 to 12 cycles. Via MiXCR, TCRdb re-called the 5' RACE reads, giving one row per CDR3 protein. Of under 1,000,000 distinct CDR3 sequences listed, around 34% were seen once; the top ten hold over 10%. Sample: blood. These receptors were obtained from a man aged 18 to 29 in good health.

The table lists this clonotype with many counts. The V gene is TRBV20-1, the J gene TRBJ2-1, with TRBD2 identical over 8 bases. The CDR3 is 16 amino acids. Germline-derived CDR1 and CDR2 are DFQATT and SNEGSKA (reference sequence). V lost 0 bases, J lost 5 bases, and 9 bases stayed unmatched. CDR3 in amino acids: CSARDHGAGDNNEQFF. The DNA for the CDR3 is TGCAGTGCTAGAGATCACGGAGCGGGGGACAACAATGAGCAGTTCTTC.

This clonotype was counted between two and nine times. V usage is TRBV6-2 or TRBV6-3 and J usage is TRBJ1-1; 8 positions agree with TRBD1. Per the germline V gene, CDR1 is MNHEY and CDR2 is SVGEGT. The CDR3 runs to 15 residues. J was trimmed by 1 base and V by 5 bases; bases with no gene match: 6. CDR3 residues: CASSPKDRENTEAFF. CDR3 DNA sequence: TGTGCCAGCAGTCCAAAGGACAGGGAGAACACTGAAGCTTTCTTT.

The chain uses TRBV20-1 and TRBJ2-3; 7 bases fit TRBD2. The trim removed 6 bases at V and 0 bases at J, leaving 12 bases unmatched. The germline V gene has CDR1 DFQATT and CDR2 SNEGSKA (reference sequence). CDR3 length: 16 residues. In DNA, the CDR3 is TGCAGTGCGGCTGGGGGGGAGGCTTCTAGCACAGATACGCAGTATTTT. Its translation is CSAAGGEASSTDTQYF.

As regards this clonotype: Mismatch with germline at one junction end may stem from a read error. This chain joins TRBV7-6 and TRBJ2-7, with unresolved D. There are 15 residues in the CDR3. Germline CDR1 SGHVS, CDR2 FNYEAQ. Here the CDR3 DNA reads TGTGCCGGCAGCTTAGGTCCTGGCTCCTACAATGAGCAGTACTTC. Its protein product is CAGSLGPGSYNEQYF.

To note about this clonotype: One base away lies a much larger clone, so this may be a sequencing read error. The CDR3 region is CASTPHQATNEELFF. The CDR3 DNA reads TGTGCCAGCACCCCGCACCAAGCAACTAATGAAGAACTGTTTTTT. This rearrangement joins TRBV12-3 or TRBV12-4 to TRBJ1-4; D is uncertain. The CDR3 runs to 15 residues.

The chain has TRBV15 and TRBJ2-7, with 9 positions matching TRBD1. With 0 bases clipped from V and 7 bases from J, the junction kept 13 bases outside the gene matches. CDR1 and CDR2 (germline): LNHNV, YYDKDF (reference sequence). The CDR3 runs 17 residues. CDR3 loop: CATSRDAGTGSYNEQYF. The DNA of the CDR3 is TGTGCCACCAGCAGAGATGCGGGGACAGGGTCCTACAATGAGCAGTACTTC.

J is TRBJ1-2 and V is TRBV5-6; D is unclear. Between the trimmed V and J ends, which lost 0 bases and 6 bases, there was a span of 9 bases. CDR3 length: 13 residues. Per the germline V gene, CDR1 is SGHDT and CDR2 is YYEEEE. The CDR3 here is CASSLAGSDGYTF. As DNA, the CDR3 is TGTGCCAGCAGCTTGGCGGGATCAGATGGCTACACCTTC.

This clonotype was detected only a few times. V and J are TRBV12-3 or TRBV12-4 and TRBJ1-6; no reliable D call. This CDR3 is built from 12 residues. V was clipped by 5 bases and J by 9 bases, with 8 bases between them. CDR3 in DNA: TGTGCCAGCAGTCCTGACCTTTCACCCCTCCACTTT. It codes for CASSPDLSPLHF.

The V call is TRBV6-5, the J call TRBJ1-1; D ambiguous. V was shortened by 6 bases and J by 3 bases, with 17 bases between the two germline ends. Germline V gene sequence: CDR1 MNHEY, CDR2 SVGAGI. This CDR3 contains 15 residues. The CDR3 DNA is TGTGCCAGCAGCGACCGAAAGGGTAGGGACACTGAAGCTTTCTTT. This sequence encodes CASSDRKGRDTEAFF.

Ten or more counts support this clonotype. V is TRBV10-3 and J is TRBJ2-3; 7 bases are shared with TRBD1. Per germline, CDR1 ENHRY and CDR2 SYGVKD. The V gene end was trimmed by 4 bases and the J gene end by 2 bases; junction bases not matched to a gene: 6. The CDR3 extends over 15 amino acids. CDR3 amino acids: CAISGQGQTTDTQYF. CDR3 nucleotides: TGTGCCATCAGTGGGCAGGGACAGACCACAGATACGCAGTATTTT.

About this clonotype itself: Relative to the germline gene, one junction end is altered; a read error may explain this. The CDR3 region has the DNA TGTGCCTGCAGCTTATCCCTCGGCTCCTACAATGAGCAGTTCTTC. Its translation is CACSLSLGSYNEQFF. The V and J genes are TRBV7-8 and TRBJ2-1, with unresolved D. The CDR3 consists of 15 residues. Germline V CDR1 and CDR2: SGHVS, FQNEAQ.

This clonotype occurred a few times. V is TRBV5-1 and J is TRBJ2-3; D gene uncertain. Per the germline V gene, CDR1 is SGHRS and CDR2 is YFSETQ. V was pared by 9 bases and J by 7 bases, with 3 bases between. This CDR3 has 8 amino acids. The CDR3 sequence: CAIHTQYF. In DNA, the CDR3 is TGCGCCATCCATACGCAGTATTTT.